This paragraph covers one TCR beta chain sequence. The sample belongs to a study of blood T cell repertoires in COVID-19. Study context: Spain, Italy and the United States supplied samples that represented acute and convalescent COVID-19. Nucleic acid was either cDNA or gDNA, and it came from T cells, B-cell-depleted T cells, or PBMCs.

In the authors' methods: The authors estimated nucleated cell counts from reference gene primer amplification. Generated by immunoSEQ multiplex PCR, the TCRdb table keeps only in-frame clones and is missing some. That table furnishes V, J and clone size, whereas the DNA furnished D and trimming. The repertoire holds about 120,000 clones, with 70% to 90% as singletons. The germline V and J ends were trimmed by 2 bases and 3 bases, with 8 bases remaining between them. Germline CDR1 reads GTSNPN; CDR2 reads SVGIG (reference sequence). CDR3 length: 13 residues. Material for sequencing was peripheral blood. The chain has TRBV30 and TRBJ1-5; D uncertain. This TCR came from a man aged 30 to 39 with acute or convalescent COVID-19. This CDR3 is CAWSSRDNQPQHF. The CDR3 nucleotides are TGTGCCTGGAGTAGTCGAGACAATCAGCCCCAGCATTTT.